The clone carrying this T cell receptor (beta chain) has a handful of counts. The sample belongs to a study of T cell changes during pregnancy in multiple sclerosis. Germline V gene lookup returns CDR1 SQVTM and CDR2 ANQGSEA. This CDR3 comprises 13 residues. The junction had 3 bases not matched to a gene; V was cut back by 8 bases and J by 3 bases. The table came from immunoSEQ multiplex PCR; TCRdb's copy has only in-frame clones and leaves some out. The data hold 35,000 to 45,000 clones, with less than 90% observed a single time. The sequence was collected from a female donor with multiple sclerosis, enrolled in a pregnancy study. Here the sequenced sample was CD4+ T cells from peripheral blood mononuclear cells, taken in the first trimester of pregnancy. This rearrangement joins TRBV29-1 to TRBJ2-1, with TRBD1 identical over 11 bases. The chain's CDR3 is CSTGTGGYNEQFF. CDR3 nucleotides: TGCAGCACCGGGACAGGGGGCTACAATGAGCAGTTCTTC.